Included here is one TCR beta chain sequence, with context. The antigen is unknown. This sample was taken from a study of T cell responses to AZD1222 COVID-19 vaccine. Overall study: Recipients boosted at about 4 weeks or about 12 weeks are pooled.

General study results and limits: The study sampled repertoires only after the peak T cell response. Donors were largely white British and mainly female; clonal diversity was possibly underestimated. Two AZD1222 doses significantly raised spike-specific TCR breadth and depth over controls.

Profiling relied on immunoSEQ multiplex PCR, and the TCRdb table lists in-frame clones only, not all of them. The data contain some 140,000 clones, roughly nine tenths of them singletons. CDR3 length equals 13 residues. V was pared by 5 bases and J by 5 bases, with 12 bases between. This sequence originates from an adult in good health. The source was peripheral blood, collected on day 0 of AZD1222 vaccination. The chain links TRBV12-3 or TRBV12-4 to TRBJ1-2; D is ambiguous. CDR3 sequence (DNA): TGTGCCAGCAGTCCCCTCGCGGGTTATGGCTACACCTTC. Protein product: CASSPLAGYGYTF.